This T cell receptor (beta chain) was sequenced during a study of cytomegalovirus exposure and HLA in healthy donors. Primers: 60 Vbeta forward and 13 Jbeta reverse. Assay: immunoSEQ multiplex PCR; the TCRdb copy retains only in-frame clones and omits some. This table holds 150,000 to 200,000 clones, roughly 80% found once. Broader study findings: Reports indicated that the classifier achieved high specificity and sensitivity in diagnosing cytomegalovirus status. Cytomegalovirus-associated status was assigned to 150 to 200 TCR beta chains.

Details on this clone: The target antigen is unknown.

Material for sequencing was PBMCs. This receptor was identified in a woman aged 18-29 years in good health and CMV-seronegative.

CDR3 residues: CASGLPLDPGQSTYNEQFF. In DNA, the CDR3 is TGTGCTAGTGGTTTGCCCCTTGATCCGGGACAGTCCACCTACAATGAGCAGTTCTTC. The V gene is TRBV12-5, the J gene TRBJ2-1; the match to TRBD1 covers 7 bases. The CDR3 totals 19 residues. Germline CDR1 reads LGHNT; CDR2 reads FRNRAP. V lost 2 bases, J lost 2 bases, and 15 bases stayed unmatched.